This TCR beta chain emerged from a study of blood T cell repertoires in COVID-19. Study in general: Whether acute or convalescent, the COVID-19 samples came from the United States, Italy and Spain.

Participants' reported clinical history set cohort assignment. CDR3 length equals 16 residues. V lost 4 bases and J 2 bases, leaving 15 bases between the germline ends. Germline assignment: CDR1 SGHVS and CDR2 FQNEAQ. The table came from immunoSEQ multiplex PCR; TCRdb's copy has only in-frame clones and leaves some out. Of under 200,000 clones in the sample, approximately 81% are singletons; the top ten hold approximately 5.6%. This clone was observed a handful of times. Sequencing was carried out using PBMCs or T cells enriched from blood (not recorded which). This sequence was found in a woman aged 40 to 55 with acute COVID-19. The chain uses TRBV7-8 and TRBJ2-1, with D maybe TRBD2 (6 bases). In DNA, the CDR3 is TGTGCCAGCAGCTCTCGGGTAGCGGTCCCCTACAATGAGCAGTTCTTC. Amino acid sequence: CASSSRVAVPYNEQFF.